Sequencing of this T cell receptor (beta chain) was carried out in a study of T cell responses to AZD1222 COVID-19 vaccine. Study-wide background: Second-dose schedules of about 4 or about 12 weeks were combined. Overall study findings and caveats: Spike-specific TCR breadth and depth went up after people got two AZD1222 doses. Females outnumbered males among donors, who were mostly white British; clonal diversity was possibly underestimated.

The CDR3 sequence is 15 residues long. Trimming took off 1 base at V and 1 base at J, with 10 bases between the two ends. The V gene's germline CDR1 is SGHAT and CDR2 FQNNGV. Produced via immunoSEQ multiplex PCR; TCRdb's table is partial and in-frame only. The repertoire holds about 260,000 clones, with more than 85% as singletons. This clone is a singleton in its sample. Its specificity is unknown. Sample: peripheral blood, taken on day 0 of AZD1222 vaccination. The TCR comes from an adult in good health. The chain combines TRBV11-2 with TRBJ1-1; the D is unclear. The CDR3 DNA follows: TGTGCCAGCAGCTTAGCCCCCTTCGGGAACACTGAAGCTTTCTTT. This sequence encodes CASSLAPFGNTEAFF.